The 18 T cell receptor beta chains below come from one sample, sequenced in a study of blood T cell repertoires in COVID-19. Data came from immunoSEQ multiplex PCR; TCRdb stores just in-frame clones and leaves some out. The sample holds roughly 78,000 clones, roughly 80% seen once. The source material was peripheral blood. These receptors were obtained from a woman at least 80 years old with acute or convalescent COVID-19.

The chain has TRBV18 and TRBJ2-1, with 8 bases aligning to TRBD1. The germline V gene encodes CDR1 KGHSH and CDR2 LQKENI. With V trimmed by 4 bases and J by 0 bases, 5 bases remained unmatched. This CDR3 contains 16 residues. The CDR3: CASSRGTGLSYNEQFF. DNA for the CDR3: TGTGCCAGCTCACGAGGGACAGGCCTCTCCTACAATGAGCAGTTCTTC.

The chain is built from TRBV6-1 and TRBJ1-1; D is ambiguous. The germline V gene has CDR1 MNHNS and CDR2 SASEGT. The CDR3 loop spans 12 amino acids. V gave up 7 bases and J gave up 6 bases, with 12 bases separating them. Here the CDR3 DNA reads TGTGCCAGCACCTCTAGTAGAGCTGAAGCTTTCTTT. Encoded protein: CASTSSRAEAFF.

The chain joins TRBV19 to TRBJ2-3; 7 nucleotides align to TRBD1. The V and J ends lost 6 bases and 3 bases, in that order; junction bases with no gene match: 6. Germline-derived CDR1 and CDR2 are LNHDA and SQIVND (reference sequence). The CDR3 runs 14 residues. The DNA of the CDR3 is TGTGCCAGTAGGAGCAGGGGGACAACAGATACGCAGTATTTT. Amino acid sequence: CASRSRGTTDTQYF.

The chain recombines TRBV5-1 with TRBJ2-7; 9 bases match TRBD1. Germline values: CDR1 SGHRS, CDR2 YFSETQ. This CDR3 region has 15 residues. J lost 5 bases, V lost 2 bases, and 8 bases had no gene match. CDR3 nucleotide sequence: TGCGCCAGCAGCTTCCCTACAGGGGGCAGGGACGAGCAGTACTTC. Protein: CASSFPTGGRDEQYF.

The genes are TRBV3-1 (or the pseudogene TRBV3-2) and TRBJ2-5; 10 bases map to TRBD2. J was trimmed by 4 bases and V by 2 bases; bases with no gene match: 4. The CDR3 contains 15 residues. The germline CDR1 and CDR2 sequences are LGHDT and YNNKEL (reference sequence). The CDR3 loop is CASSQFLAGGETQYF. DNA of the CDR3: TGTGCCAGCAGCCAATTTTTAGCGGGGGGAGAGACCCAGTACTTC.

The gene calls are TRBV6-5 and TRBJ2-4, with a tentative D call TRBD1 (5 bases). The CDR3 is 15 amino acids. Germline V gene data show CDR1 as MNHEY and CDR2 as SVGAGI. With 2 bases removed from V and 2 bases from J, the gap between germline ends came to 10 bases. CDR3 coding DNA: TGTGCCAGCAGTTACCAGCAGGGTTCCAAAAACATTCAGTACTTC. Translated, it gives CASSYQQGSKNIQYF.

DNA for the CDR3: TGTGCCAGCAGCCTTTTAACTAGCGGGCAAGAGACCCAGTACTTC. Protein product: CASSLLTSGQETQYF. The chain joins TRBV7-8 to TRBJ2-5; 9 bases are a match to TRBD2. J gave up 2 bases and V 5 bases, and 6 bases lay outside the gene matches. From germline, CDR1 is SGHVS and CDR2 FQNEAQ. This CDR3 has 15 residues.

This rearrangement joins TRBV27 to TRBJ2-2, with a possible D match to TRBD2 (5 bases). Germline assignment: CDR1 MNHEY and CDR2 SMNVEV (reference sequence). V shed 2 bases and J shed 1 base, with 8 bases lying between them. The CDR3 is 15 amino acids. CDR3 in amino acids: CASSLGRENTGELFF. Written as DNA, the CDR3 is TGTGCCAGCAGTTTAGGACGGGAGAACACCGGGGAGCTGTTTTTT.

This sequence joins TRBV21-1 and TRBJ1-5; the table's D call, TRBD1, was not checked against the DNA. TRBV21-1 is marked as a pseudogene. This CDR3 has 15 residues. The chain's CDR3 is CASSKGGGPNQPQHF. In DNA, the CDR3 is TGTGCCAGCAGCAAAGGAGGGGGCCCAAATCAGCCCCAGCATTTT.

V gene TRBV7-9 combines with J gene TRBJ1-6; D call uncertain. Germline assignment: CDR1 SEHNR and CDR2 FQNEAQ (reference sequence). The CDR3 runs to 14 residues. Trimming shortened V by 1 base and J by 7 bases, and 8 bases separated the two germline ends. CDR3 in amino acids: CASSLEQVNSPLHF. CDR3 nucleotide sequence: TGTGCCAGCAGCTTAGAGCAGGTCAATTCACCCCTCCACTTT.

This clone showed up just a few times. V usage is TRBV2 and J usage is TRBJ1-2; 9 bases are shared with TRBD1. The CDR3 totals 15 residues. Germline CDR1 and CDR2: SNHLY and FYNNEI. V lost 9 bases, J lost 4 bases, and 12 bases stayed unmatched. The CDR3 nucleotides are TGTGCCAGAGACACGAGGGACAGGGTGAGCTATGGCTACACCTTC. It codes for CARDTRDRVSYGYTF.

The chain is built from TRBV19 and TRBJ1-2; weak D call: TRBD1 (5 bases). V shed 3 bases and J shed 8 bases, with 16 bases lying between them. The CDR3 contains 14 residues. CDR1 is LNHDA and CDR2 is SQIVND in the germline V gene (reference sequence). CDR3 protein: CASSITWLRGGYTF. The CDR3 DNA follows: TGTGCCAGTAGTATTACCTGGTTACGGGGGGGCTACACCTTC.

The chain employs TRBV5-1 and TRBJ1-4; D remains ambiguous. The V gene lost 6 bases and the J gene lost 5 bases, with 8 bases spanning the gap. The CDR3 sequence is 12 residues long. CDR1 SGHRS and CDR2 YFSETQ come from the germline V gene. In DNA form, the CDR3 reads TGCGCCAGCACCAGCGGCAATGAAAAACTGTTTTTT. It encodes CASTSGNEKLFF.

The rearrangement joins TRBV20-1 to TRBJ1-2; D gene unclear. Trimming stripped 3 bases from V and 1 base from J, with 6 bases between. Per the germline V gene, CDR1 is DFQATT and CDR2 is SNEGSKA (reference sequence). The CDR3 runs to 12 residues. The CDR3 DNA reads TGCAGTGCTAGTCACAGTAACTATGGCTACACCTTC. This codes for CSASHSNYGYTF.

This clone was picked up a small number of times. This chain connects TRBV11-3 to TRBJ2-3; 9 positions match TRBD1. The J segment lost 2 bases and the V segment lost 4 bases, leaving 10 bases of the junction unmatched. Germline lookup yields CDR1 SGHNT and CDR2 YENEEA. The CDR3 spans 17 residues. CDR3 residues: CASSSQPQGAFTDTQYF. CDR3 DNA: TGTGCCAGCAGCTCGCAGCCACAGGGGGCATTCACAGATACGCAGTATTTT.

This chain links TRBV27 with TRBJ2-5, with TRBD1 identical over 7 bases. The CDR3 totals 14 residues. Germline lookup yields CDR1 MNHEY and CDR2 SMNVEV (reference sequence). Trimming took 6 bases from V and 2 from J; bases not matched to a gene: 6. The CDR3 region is CASRPGDSQETQYF. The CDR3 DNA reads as TGTGCCAGCAGGCCTGGGGACAGTCAAGAGACCCAGTACTTC.

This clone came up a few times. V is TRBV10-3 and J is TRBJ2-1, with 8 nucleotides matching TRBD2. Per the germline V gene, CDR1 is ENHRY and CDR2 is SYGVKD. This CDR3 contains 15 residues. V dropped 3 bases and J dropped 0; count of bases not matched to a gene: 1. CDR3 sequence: CAISEAGVSYNEQFF. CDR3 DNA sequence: TGTGCCATCAGTGAAGCGGGGGTCTCCTACAATGAGCAGTTCTTC.

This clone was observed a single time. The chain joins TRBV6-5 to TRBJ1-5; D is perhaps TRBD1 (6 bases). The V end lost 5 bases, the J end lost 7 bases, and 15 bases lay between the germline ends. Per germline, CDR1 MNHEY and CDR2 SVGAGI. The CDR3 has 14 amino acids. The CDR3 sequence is CASSLDSGGQPQHF. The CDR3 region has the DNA TGTGCCAGCAGTCTAGACAGTGGGGGCCAGCCCCAGCATTTT.